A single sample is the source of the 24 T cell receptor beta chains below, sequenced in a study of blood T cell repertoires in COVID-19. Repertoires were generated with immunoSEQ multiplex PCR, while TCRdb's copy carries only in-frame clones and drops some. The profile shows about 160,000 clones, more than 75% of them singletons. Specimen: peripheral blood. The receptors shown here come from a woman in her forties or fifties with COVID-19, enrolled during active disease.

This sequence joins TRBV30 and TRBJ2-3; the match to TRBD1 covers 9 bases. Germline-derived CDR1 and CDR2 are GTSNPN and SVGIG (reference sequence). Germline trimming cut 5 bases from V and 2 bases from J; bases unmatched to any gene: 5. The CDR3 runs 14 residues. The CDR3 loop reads CAWDRDRATDTQYF. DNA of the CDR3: TGTGCCTGGGACCGGGACAGGGCCACAGATACGCAGTATTTT.

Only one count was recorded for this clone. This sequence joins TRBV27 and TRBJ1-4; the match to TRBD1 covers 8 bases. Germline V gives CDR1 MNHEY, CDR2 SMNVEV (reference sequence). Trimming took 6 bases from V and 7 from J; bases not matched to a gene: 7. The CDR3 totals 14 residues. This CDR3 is CASRGAGGGEKLFF. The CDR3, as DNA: TGTGCCAGCAGGGGGGCAGGGGGCGGTGAAAAACTGTTTTTT.

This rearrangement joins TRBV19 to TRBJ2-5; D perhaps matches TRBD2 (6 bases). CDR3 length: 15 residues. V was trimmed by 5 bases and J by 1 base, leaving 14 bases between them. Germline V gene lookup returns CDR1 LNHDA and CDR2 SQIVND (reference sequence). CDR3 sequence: CASSASSAGQETQYF. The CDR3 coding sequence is TGTGCCAGTAGTGCCTCCTCAGCGGGCCAAGAGACCCAGTACTTC.

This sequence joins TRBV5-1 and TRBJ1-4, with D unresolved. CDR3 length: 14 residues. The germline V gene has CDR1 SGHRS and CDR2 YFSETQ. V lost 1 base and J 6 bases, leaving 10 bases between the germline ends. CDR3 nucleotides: TGCGCCAGCAGCTTGATTGGACTGGATGAAAAACTGTTTTTT. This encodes CASSLIGLDEKLFF.

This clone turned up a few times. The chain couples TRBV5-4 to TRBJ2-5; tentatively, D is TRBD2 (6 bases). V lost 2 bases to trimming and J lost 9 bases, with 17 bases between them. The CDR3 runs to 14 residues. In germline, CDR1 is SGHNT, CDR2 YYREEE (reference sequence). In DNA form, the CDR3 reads TGTGCCAGCAGCTTTGCGGGGACCCTCGGGGCCCAGTACTTC. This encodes CASSFAGTLGAQYF.

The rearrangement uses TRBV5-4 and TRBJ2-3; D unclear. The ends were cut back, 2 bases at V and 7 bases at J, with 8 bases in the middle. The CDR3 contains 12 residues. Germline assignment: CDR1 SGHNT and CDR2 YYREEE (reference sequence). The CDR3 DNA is TGTGCCAGCAGCTTTCCCGCGAATACGCAGTATTTT. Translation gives CASSFPANTQYF. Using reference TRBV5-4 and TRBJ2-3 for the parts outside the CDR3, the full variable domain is ETGVTQSPTHLIKTRGQQVTLRCSSQSGHNTVSWYQQALGQGPQFIFQYYREEENGRGNFPPRFSGLQFPNYSSELNVNALELDDSALYLCASSFPANTQYFGPGTRLTVL.

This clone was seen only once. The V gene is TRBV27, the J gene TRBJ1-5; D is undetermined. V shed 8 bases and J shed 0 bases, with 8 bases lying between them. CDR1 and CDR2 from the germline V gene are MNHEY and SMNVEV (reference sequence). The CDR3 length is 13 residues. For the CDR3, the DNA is TGTGCCAGCGGTCTAAATAGCAATCAGCCCCAGCATTTT. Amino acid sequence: CASGLNSNQPQHF.

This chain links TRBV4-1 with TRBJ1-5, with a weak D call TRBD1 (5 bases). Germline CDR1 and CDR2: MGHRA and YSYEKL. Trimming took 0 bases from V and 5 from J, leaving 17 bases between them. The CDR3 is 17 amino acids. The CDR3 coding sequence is TGCGCCAGCAGCCAAGATCCTAGGAGGGGCGTCCATCAGCCCCAGCATTTT. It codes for CASSQDPRRGVHQPQHF.

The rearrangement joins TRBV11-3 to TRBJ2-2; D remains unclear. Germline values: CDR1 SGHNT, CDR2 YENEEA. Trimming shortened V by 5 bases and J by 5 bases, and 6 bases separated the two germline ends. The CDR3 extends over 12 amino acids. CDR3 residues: CASSPRTGELFF. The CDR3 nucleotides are TGTGCCAGCAGCCCCCGGACCGGGGAGCTGTTTTTT.

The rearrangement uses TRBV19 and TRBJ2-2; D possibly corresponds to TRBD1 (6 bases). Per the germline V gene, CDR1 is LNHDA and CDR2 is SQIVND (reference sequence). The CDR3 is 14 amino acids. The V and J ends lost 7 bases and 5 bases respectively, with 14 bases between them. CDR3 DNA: TGTGCCAGTATCCCGCAGGGGCTTACCGGGGAGCTGTTTTTT. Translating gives CASIPQGLTGELFF.

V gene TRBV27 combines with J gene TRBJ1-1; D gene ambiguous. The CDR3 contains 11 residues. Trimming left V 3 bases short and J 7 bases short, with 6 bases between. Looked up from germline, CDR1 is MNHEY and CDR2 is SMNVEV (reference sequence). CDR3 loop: CASSFYGEAFF. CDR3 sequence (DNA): TGTGCCAGCAGTTTTTACGGTGAAGCTTTCTTT.

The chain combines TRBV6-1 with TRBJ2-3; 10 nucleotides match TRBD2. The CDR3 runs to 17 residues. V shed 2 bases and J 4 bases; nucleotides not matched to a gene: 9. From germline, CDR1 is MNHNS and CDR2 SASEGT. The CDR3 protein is CASSELPGLASADTQYF. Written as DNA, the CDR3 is TGTGCCAGCAGTGAATTACCGGGACTAGCGTCGGCAGATACGCAGTATTTT.

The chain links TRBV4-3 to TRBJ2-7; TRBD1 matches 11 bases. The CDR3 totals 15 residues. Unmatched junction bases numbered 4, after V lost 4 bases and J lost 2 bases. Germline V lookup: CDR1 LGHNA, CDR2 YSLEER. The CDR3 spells CASSLGTGGTYEQYF. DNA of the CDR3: TGCGCCAGCAGCCTGGGGACAGGGGGGACCTACGAGCAGTACTTC.

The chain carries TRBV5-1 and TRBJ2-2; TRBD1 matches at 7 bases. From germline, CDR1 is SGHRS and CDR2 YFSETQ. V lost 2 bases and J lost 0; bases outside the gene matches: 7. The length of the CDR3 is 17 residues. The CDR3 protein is CASSFEPGQTNTGELFF. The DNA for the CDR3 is TGCGCCAGCAGCTTCGAACCGGGACAGACGAACACCGGGGAGCTGTTTTTT. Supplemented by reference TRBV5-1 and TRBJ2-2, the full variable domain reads KAGVTQTPRYLIKTRGQQVTLSCSPISGHRSVSWYQQTPGQGLQFLFEYFSETQRNKGNFPGRFSGRQFSNSRSEMNVSTLELGDSALYLCASSFEPGQTNTGELFFGEGSRLTVL.

This CDR3 is CASSPGGQWEQYF. CDR3 sequence (DNA): TGTGCCAGCAGCCCAGGGGGTCAATGGGAGCAGTACTTC. The genes are TRBV28 and TRBJ2-7; 7 bases match TRBD1. After removal of 6 bases from V and 7 bases from J, the junction contained 9 bases not matched to a gene. Per germline, CDR1 MDHEN and CDR2 SYDVKM. The CDR3 has 13 amino acids.

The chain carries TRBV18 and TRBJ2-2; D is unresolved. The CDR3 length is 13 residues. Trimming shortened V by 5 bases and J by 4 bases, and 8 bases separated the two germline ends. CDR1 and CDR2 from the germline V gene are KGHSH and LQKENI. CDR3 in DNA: TGTGCCAGCTCATCTGGAGCCACCGGGGAGCTGTTTTTT. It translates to CASSSGATGELFF.

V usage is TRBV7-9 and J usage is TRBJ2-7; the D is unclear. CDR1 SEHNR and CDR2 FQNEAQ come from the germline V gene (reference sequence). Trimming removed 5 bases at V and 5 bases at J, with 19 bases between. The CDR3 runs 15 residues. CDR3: CASSPTHSSPHEQYF. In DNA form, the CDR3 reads TGTGCCAGCAGCCCAACCCATAGCTCCCCCCACGAGCAGTACTTC.

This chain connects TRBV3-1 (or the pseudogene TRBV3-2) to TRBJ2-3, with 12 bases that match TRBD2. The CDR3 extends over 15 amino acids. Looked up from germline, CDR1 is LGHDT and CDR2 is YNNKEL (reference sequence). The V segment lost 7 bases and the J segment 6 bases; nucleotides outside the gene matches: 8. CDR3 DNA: TGTGCCAGCAACCTACTAGCGGGGGGTAGTGATACGCAGTATTTT. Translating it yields CASNLLAGGSDTQYF.

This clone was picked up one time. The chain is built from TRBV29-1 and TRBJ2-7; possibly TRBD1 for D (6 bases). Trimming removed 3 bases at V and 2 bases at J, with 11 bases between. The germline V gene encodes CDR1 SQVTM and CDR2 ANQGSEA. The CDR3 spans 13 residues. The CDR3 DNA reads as TGCAGCGTTGAGGGGGCCGTCCCCTACGAGCAGTACTTC. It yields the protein CSVEGAVPYEQYF.

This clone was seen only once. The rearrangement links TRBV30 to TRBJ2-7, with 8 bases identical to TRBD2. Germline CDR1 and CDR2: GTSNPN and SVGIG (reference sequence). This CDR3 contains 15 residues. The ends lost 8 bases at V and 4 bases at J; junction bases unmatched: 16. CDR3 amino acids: CASRGSGGENYEQYF. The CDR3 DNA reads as TGTGCCAGCAGAGGGAGCGGGGGCGAAAATTACGAGCAGTACTTC. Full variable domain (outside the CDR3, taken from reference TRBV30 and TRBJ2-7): SQTIHQWPATLVQPVGSPLSLECTVEGTSNPNLYWYRQAAGRGLQLLFYSVGIGQISSEVPQNLSASRPQDRQFILSSKKLLLSDSGFYLCASRGSGGENYEQYFGPGTRLTVT.

CDR3 sequence (DNA): TGTGCCAGCAGCTTAGACACTTCGGGGGTAGCTAACTATGGCTACACCTTC. Protein product: CASSLDTSGVANYGYTF. The rearrangement joins TRBV7-9 to TRBJ1-2; TRBD1 is a possible D gene (5 bases). The germline gives CDR1 SEHNR, CDR2 FQNEAQ (reference sequence). The CDR3 length is 17 residues. The V end lost 1 base, the J end lost 0 bases, and 15 bases lay between the germline ends.

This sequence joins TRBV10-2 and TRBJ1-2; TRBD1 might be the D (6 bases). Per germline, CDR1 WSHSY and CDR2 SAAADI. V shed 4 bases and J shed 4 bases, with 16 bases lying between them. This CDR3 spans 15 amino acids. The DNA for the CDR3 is TGCGCCAGCAGTGCCCTTCGGACAGCCCTCTATGGCTACACCTTC. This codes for CASSALRTALYGYTF.

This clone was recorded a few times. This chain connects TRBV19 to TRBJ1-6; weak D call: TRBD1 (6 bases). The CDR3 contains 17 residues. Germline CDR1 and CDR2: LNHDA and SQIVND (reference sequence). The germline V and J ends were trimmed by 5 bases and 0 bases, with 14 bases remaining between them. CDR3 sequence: CASSGGGQSSYNSPLHF. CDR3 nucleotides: TGTGCCAGTAGTGGAGGAGGACAGAGCTCCTATAATTCACCCCTCCACTTT.

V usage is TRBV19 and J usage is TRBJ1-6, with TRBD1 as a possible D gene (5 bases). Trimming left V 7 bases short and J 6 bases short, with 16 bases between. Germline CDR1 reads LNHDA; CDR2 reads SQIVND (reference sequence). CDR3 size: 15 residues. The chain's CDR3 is CASNPRTTANSPLHF. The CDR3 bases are TGTGCCAGTAACCCCAGGACGACAGCTAATTCACCCCTCCACTTT.